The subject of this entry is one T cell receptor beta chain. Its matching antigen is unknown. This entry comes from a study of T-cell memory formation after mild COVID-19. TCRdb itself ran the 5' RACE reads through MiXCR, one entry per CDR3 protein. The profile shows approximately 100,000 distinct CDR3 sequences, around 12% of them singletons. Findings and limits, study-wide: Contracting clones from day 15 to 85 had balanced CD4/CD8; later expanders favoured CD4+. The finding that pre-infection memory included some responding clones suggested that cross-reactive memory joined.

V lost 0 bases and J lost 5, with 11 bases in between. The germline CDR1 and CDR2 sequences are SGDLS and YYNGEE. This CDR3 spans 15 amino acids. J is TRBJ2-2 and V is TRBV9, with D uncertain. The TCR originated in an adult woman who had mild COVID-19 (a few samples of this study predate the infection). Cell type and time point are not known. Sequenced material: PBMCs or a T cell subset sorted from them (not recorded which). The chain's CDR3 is CASSVAPESTGELFF. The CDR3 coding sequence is TGTGCCAGCAGCGTAGCCCCGGAGAGTACCGGGGAGCTGTTTTTT.